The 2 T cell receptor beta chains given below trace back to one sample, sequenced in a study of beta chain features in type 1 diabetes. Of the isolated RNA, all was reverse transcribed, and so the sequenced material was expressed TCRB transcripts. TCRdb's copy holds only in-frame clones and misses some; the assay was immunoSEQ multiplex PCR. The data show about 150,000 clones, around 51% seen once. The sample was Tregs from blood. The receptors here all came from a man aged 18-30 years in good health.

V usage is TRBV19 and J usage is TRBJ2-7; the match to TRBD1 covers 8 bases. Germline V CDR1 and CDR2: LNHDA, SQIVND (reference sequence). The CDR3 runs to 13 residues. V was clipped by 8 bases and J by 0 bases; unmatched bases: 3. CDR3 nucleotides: TGTGCCAGTGGACAGGGAAACTCCTACGAGCAGTACTTC. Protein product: CASGQGNSYEQYF.

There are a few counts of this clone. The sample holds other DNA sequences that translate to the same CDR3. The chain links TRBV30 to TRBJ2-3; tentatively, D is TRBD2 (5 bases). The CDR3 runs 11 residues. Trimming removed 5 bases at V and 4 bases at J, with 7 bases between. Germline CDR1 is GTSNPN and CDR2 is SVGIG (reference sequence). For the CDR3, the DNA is TGTGCCTGGTCGAGGGCAGATACGCAGTATTTT. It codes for CAWSRADTQYF.